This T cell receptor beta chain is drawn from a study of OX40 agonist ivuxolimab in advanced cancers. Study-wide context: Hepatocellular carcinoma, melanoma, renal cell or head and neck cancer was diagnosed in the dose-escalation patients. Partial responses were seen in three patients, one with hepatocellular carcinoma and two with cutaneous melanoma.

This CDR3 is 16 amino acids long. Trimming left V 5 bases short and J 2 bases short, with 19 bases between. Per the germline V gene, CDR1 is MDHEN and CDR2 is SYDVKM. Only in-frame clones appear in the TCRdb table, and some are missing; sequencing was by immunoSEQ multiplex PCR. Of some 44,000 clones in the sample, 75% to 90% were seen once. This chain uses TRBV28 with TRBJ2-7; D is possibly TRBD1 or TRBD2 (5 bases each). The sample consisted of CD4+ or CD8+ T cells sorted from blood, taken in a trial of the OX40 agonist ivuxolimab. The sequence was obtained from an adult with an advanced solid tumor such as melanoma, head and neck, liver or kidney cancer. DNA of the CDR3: TGTGCCAGCAGTGAAACCGGGACCGATGATACCTACGAGCAGTACTTC. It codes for CASSETGTDDTYEQYF.